This T cell receptor beta chain originates from a study of cytomegalovirus exposure and HLA in healthy donors. Background on the study: Among the roughly 400 genotyped donors, 81% were placed in the Caucasian-associated ancestry cluster.

This clone was detected once. Its specificity is not known. Overall study findings and caveats: Most TCR sequences showed up rarely, but some public TCRs showed up in many donors.

V was shortened by 5 bases and J by 0 bases, with 13 bases between the two germline ends. CDR1 MNHNY and CDR2 SVGAGI come from the germline V gene (reference sequence). CDR3 length equals 15 residues. Each donor was healthy, and each was a bone marrow donor. PCR was performed using 60 Vbeta and 13 Jbeta primers. Data came from immunoSEQ multiplex PCR; TCRdb stores just in-frame clones and leaves some out. The sample has 100,000 to 150,000 clones, roughly 68% seen once. The TCR was taken from a woman between 45 and 65 years old in good health and CMV-seropositive. The sequencing input was PBMCs. The gene calls are TRBV6-6 and TRBJ1-1, with D perhaps matching TRBD1 (6 bases). The CDR3 spells CASSTRTGMNTEAFF. CDR3 DNA: TGTGCCAGCAGTACAAGAACAGGGATGAACACTGAAGCTTTCTTT.